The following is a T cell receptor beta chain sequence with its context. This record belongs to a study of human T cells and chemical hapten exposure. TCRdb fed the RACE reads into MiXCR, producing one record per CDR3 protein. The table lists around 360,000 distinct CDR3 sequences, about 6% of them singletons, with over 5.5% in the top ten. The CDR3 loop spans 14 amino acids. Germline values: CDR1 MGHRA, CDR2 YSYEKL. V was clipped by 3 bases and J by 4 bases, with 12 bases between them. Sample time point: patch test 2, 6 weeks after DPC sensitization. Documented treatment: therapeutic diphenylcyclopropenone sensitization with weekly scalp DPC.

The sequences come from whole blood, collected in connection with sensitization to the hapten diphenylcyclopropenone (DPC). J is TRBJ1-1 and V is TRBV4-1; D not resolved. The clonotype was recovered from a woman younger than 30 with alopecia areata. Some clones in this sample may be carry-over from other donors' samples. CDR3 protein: CASSQVIGGTEAFF. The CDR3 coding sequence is TGCGCCAGCAGCCAGGTTATTGGTGGCACTGAAGCTTTCTTT.